These 5 T cell receptor beta chains were sequenced from one sample in a study of CD8 T cells in ankylosing spondylitis. Each CDR3 protein gets one entry after TCRdb re-called the 5' RACE reads with MiXCR. The repertoire consists of approximately 350,000 distinct CDR3 sequences, with approximately 22% occurring once and the leading ten covering less than 15%. The sequenced material came from blood, either unsorted or a sorted T cell fraction (not recorded which). These receptor sequences come from a male donor with ankylosing spondylitis or in good health (not recorded which).

The DNA of the CDR3 is TGTGCCAGCAGCTTAGCGGGGGACAACCAAGAGACCCAGTACTTC. It translates to CASSLAGDNQETQYF. V usage is TRBV7-9 and J usage is TRBJ2-5, with a tentative D call TRBD1 (6 bases). This CDR3 is built from 15 residues. The V end was cut by 0 bases, the J end by 0 bases, with 8 bases between. CDR1 SEHNR and CDR2 FQNEAQ come from the germline V gene (reference sequence).

This clonotype was seen a handful of times. The gene calls are TRBV29-1 and TRBJ1-4; a weak D match, TRBD1 (5 bases). Germline CDR1 reads SQVTM; CDR2 reads ANQGSEA. Deletions cut 7 bases from V and 3 bases from J, with 18 bases between. The CDR3 has 15 residues. The CDR3 sequence is CSATDISEANEKLFF. The CDR3 DNA follows: TGCAGCGCCACGGACATTTCCGAGGCTAATGAAAAACTGTTTTTT.

This rearrangement joins TRBV5-1 to TRBJ2-7; D unresolved. The CDR3 is 14 amino acids. Germline loops: CDR1 SGHRS, CDR2 YFSETQ. Trimming left V 4 bases short and J 2 bases short, with 13 bases between. CDR3 nucleotide sequence: TGCGCCAGCAGCCAAGCTAGAAATACCTACGAGCAGTACTTC. Encoded protein: CASSQARNTYEQYF.

This clonotype showed up just a few times. The gene calls are TRBV27 and TRBJ1-1, with a possible D match to TRBD1 (5 bases). The CDR3 has 13 residues. Deletions cut 4 bases from V and 1 base from J, with 7 bases between. Germline V CDR1 and CDR2: MNHEY, SMNVEV (reference sequence). The CDR3: CASSSGRNTEAFF. Here the CDR3 DNA reads TGTGCCAGCAGTTCGGGACGGAACACTGAAGCTTTCTTT.

A few counts support this clonotype. J is TRBJ2-1 and V is TRBV29-1, with D perhaps TRBD1 or TRBD2 (5 bases each). The CDR3 is 12 residues long. V was shortened by 7 bases and J by 4 bases, with 11 bases between the two germline ends. Germline V gene data show CDR1 as SQVTM and CDR2 as ANQGSEA. The CDR3 nucleotides are TGCAGCGCCGGGGACCCGTACAATGAGCAGTTCTTC. Translating it yields CSAGDPYNEQFF.